This is a list of T cell receptor beta chains from one sample in a study of OX40 agonist ivuxolimab in advanced cancers. Produced via immunoSEQ multiplex PCR; TCRdb's table is partial and in-frame only. The repertoire holds 100,000 to 150,000 clones, with 85% to 95% as singletons. This material consisted of CD4+ or CD8+ T cells sorted from blood, taken in a trial of the OX40 agonist ivuxolimab. The receptors originated from an adult with an advanced solid tumor such as melanoma, head and neck, liver or kidney cancer. CDR3s include the opening cysteine and the closing phenylalanine or tryptophan. A D gene is named only where the DNA matches it firmly. Clone sizes are given selectively: once, few, many, or a class where the clone is expanded.

d_call	v_call	j_call	clone_size	cdr3_nt	cdr3_aa
TRBD2	TRBV19	TRBJ2-2	.	TGTGCCAGTAGTATAGACCAGCGTCCGGGCGGGAGGGCCAGGGCCGGGGAGCTGTTTTTT	CASSIDQRPGGRARAGELFF
.	TRBV7-9	TRBJ2-7	.	TGTGCCAGCAGCAGAAAGACCGGGACCTCCAACGAGCAGTACTTC	CASSRKTGTSNEQYF
TRBD2	TRBV5-6	TRBJ2-3	.	TGTGCCAGCAGCTACGATAGCGGGAGGATTACAGATACGCAGTATTTT	CASSYDSGRITDTQYF
.	TRBV14	TRBJ2-7	.	TGTGCCAGCAGCCATACTCCGGGGGCCGGCTCCTACGAGCAGTACTTC	CASSHTPGAGSYEQYF
TRBD1	TRBV5-1	TRBJ1-1	.	TGCGCCAGCAGCTGGACAGGGGGGGACACTGAAGCTTTCTTT	CASSWTGGDTEAFF
.	TRBV21-1	TRBJ1-1	.	TGTGCCAGCAGCAAACGAATGGGCTCCACTAACACTGAAGCTTTCTTT	CASSKRMGSTNTEAFF
TRBD1	TRBV28	TRBJ1-5	.	TGTGCCAGCAGTTTAAGAAGGGGGCGGGTAAATCAGCCCCAGCATTTT	CASSLRRGRVNQPQHF
.	TRBV30	TRBJ2-7	.	TGTGCCTGGAGTGTAGGCCGCTCCTACGAGCAGTACTTC	CAWSVGRSYEQYF
TRBD1	TRBV18	TRBJ2-1	.	TGTGCCAGCTCATCCGGGACAGGGGCCTACAATGAGCAGTTCTTC	CASSSGTGAYNEQFF
.	TRBV10-3	TRBJ1-2	.	TGTGCCATCAGTGAAGATATGGGGGCCCTTGGCTACACCTTC	CAISEDMGALGYTF
.	TRBV4-1	TRBJ2-1	few	TGCGCCAGCAGCCAAGCCCTGCGAGAAGATTTTCAGTTCTTC	CASSQALREDFQFF
.	TRBV4-1	TRBJ1-1	.	TGCGCCAGCAGCCAAGATCTCATTGCGGCCCGTGAAGCTTTCTTT	CASSQDLIAAREAFF
.	TRBV27	TRBJ2-2	few	TGTGCCAGCAGTTTGAACGCCGGGGAGCTGTTTTTT	CASSLNAGELFF
TRBD1	TRBV19	TRBJ2-1	.	TGTGCCAGTAGAGGGACAGCCTCGGGCATTGAGCAGTTCTTC	CASRGTASGIEQFF
.	TRBV11-2	TRBJ1-3	.	TGTGCCAGCAGCGCAAACAGGGCCGGGCACACCATATATTTT	CASSANRAGHTIYF
TRBD1	TRBV9	TRBJ2-1	.	TGTGCCAGCAGCAGACAGGGGAACTACAATGAGCAGTTCTTC	CASSRQGNYNEQFF